This TCR beta chain was observed in a study of cytomegalovirus exposure and HLA in healthy donors. The primer mix had 60 Vbeta and 13 Jbeta primers. Repertoires were generated with immunoSEQ multiplex PCR, while TCRdb's copy carries only in-frame clones and drops some. In the table there are around 210,000 clones, approximately 81% of which are singletons. Study outcomes and limitations: Indistinguishability led to the exclusion of some V segments, TRBV6-2 and TRBV6-3 included. A few CMV-associated chains were confirmed in vitro to be specific for CMV antigens.

The germline CDR1 and CDR2 sequences are GTSNPN and SVGIG (reference sequence). Trimming stripped 0 bases from V and 3 bases from J, with 6 bases between. This CDR3 is 13 amino acids long. A word on this clone: Its specificity is not known.

The J gene is TRBJ2-1, the V gene TRBV30; D is ambiguous. Sequencing was carried out using PBMCs. The TCR originated in a girl aged 2 to 10 in good health and CMV-seronegative. Here the CDR3 reads CAWSVGYYNEQFF. The CDR3 DNA reads as TGTGCCTGGAGTGTGGGCTACTACAATGAGCAGTTCTTC.